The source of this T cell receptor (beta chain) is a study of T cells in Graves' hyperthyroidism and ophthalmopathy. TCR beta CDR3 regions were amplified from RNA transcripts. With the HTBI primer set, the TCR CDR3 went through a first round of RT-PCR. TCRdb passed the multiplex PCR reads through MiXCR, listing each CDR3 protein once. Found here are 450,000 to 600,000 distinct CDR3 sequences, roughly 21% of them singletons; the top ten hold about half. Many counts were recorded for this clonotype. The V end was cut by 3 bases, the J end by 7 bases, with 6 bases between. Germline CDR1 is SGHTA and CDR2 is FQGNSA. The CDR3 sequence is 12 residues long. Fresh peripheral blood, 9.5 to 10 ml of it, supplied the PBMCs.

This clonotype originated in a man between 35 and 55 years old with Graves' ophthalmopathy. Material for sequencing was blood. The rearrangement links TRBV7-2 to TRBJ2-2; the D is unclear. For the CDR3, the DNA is TGTGCCAGCAGCTTTCTAGTCGGGGAGCTGTTTTTT. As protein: CASSFLVGELFF.